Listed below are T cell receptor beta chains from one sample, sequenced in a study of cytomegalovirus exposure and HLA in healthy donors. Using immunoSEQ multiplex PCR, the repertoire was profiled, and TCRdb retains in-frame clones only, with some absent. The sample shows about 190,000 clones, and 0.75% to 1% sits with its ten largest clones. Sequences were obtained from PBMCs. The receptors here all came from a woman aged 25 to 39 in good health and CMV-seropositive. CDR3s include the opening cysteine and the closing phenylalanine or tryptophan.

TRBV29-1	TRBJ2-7	CSVEPGTGTYEQYF
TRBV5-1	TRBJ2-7	CASSLAGASREQYF
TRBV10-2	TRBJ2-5	CASSEFAGKETQYF
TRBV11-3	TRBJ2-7	CASSSGEPPHEQYF
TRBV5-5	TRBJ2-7	CASSGQVSSYEQYF
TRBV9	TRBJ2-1	CASSTSGLAGDRGNEQFF
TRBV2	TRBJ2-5	CASSSTGVGETQYF
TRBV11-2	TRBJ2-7	CASSLDSYEQYF
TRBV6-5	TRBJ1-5	CASSYRYGMDQPQHF
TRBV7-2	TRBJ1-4	CASSPTTGVNEKLFF
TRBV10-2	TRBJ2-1	CASGGGGDNEQFF
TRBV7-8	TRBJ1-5	CASSLSFGYQPQHF
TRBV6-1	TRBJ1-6	CASSVSPTGQRNSPLHF
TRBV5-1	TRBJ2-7	CASSYGQGGEQYF
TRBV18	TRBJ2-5	CASSPSQLQETQYF
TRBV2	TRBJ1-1	CASQGTAFVTEAFF
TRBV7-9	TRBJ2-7	CASSLSGGRQYF
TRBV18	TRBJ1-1	CASSPRLIGTGEAAFF
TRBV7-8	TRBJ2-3	CASSLTQGGTDTQYF
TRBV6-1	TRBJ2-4	CASSEEGWLAGPLAKNIQYF
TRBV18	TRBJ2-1	CASSPREGAGLADNEQFF
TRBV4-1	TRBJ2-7	CASSQIRPGRGVTYEQYF
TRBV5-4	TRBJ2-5	CASSSPTGRQETQYF